In its sample, the clone carrying this T cell receptor (beta chain) was seen many times. Its matching antigen is unknown. The data derive from a study of regulatory T cells in long-lasting Graves disease. Study summary: In persistent Graves' disease, antithyroid drugs had been taken for over 5 years and TSH receptor antibodies stayed positive. Whole-study findings and limits: It was in persistent disease that TRBV28, TRBJ1-2 and TRBJ2-5 were favored.

The V end was cut by 3 bases, the J end by 0 bases, with 18 bases between. The CDR3 runs 17 residues. Per germline, CDR1 MNHGY and CDR2 SVAAGI. Building of the TCR beta libraries involved iRepertoire HTBI primers and Arm-PCR of CDR3 regions. TCRdb independently ran MiXCR on the multiplex PCR reads; one entry per CDR3 protein. The table lists 400,000 or so distinct CDR3 sequences, about a quarter of them singletons. Time point meaning: persistent/refractory GD, antithyroid drugs over 5 years with positive TRAb. The TCR library was made from RNA that had been extracted from PBMCs in TRIzol. The sample consisted of peripheral blood mononuclear cells (PBMCs), taken when the disease was refractory, from a patient treated with antithyroid drugs. The source of this sequence is a female donor with Graves disease. J is TRBJ2-7 and V is TRBV6-9; D ambiguous. In DNA, the CDR3 is TGTGCCAGCAGTTACTCCACCGTGGGGTCCAGCTCCTACGAGCAGTACTTC. Its translation: CASSYSTVGSSSYEQYF.